Sequencing of this TCR beta chain was carried out in a study of blood T cell repertoires in COVID-19. Across the study: COVID-19 samples from acute and convalescent phases originated in the United States, Italy and Spain. Sources were T cells, B-cell-depleted T cells, or PBMCs; the material itself was cDNA or gDNA.

Seattle patients were enrolled during active infection and followed longitudinally. In the original workflow: Reference gene primer amplification yielded estimated nucleated cell counts. Assay used: immunoSEQ multiplex PCR; TCRdb lists only in-frame clones, some missing. V and J calls plus clone size are reproduced from that table; the DNA served to infer D and trimming. The data contain tens of thousands of clones, about 90% of them singletons. The CDR3 is 14 residues long. Trimming cost V 2 bases and J 2 bases, with 10 bases left between them. Germline V gene lookup returns CDR1 MNHNY and CDR2 SVGAGI (reference sequence).

The V and J genes are TRBV6-6 and TRBJ2-7; D perhaps matches TRBD2 (6 bases). Sequencing was done on a sample of peripheral blood. This clonotype was sampled from a man between 50 and 59 years old with COVID-19, enrolled during active disease. CDR3: CASSYVGGAYEQYF. CDR3 bases: TGTGCCAGCAGTTACGTAGGAGGGGCCTACGAGCAGTACTTC.